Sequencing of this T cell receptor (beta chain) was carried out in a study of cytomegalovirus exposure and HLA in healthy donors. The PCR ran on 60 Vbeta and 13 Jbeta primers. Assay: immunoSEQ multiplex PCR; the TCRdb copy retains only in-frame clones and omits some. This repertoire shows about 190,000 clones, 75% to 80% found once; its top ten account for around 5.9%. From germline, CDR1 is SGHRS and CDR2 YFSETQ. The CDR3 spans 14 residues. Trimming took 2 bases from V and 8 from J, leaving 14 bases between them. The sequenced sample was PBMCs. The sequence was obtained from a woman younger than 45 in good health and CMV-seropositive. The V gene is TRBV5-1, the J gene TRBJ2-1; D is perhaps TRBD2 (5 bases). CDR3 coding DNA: TGCGCCAGCAGCTTCGCAGTCTCGCGGGATGAGCAGTTCTTC. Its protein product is CASSFAVSRDEQFF.